These 20 T cell receptor beta chains were sequenced from one sample in a study of T cell responses to AZD1222 COVID-19 vaccine. Method: immunoSEQ multiplex PCR; TCRdb's copy keeps in-frame clones and lacks some. Counted here are about 180,000 clones, about nine tenths occurring once; the ten biggest clones make up approximately 3%. Here the sequenced sample was peripheral blood, taken on day 0 of AZD1222 vaccination. Source of these receptors: an adult in good health.

The rearrangement uses TRBV2 and TRBJ2-1; D ambiguous. The V gene's germline CDR1 is SNHLY and CDR2 FYNNEI. V lost 7 bases to trimming and J lost 7 bases, with 8 bases between them. The length of the CDR3 is 11 residues. The CDR3 region is CASTPVNEQFF. Here the CDR3 DNA reads TGTGCCAGCACCCCGGTAAATGAGCAGTTCTTC.

This chain connects TRBV10-2 to TRBJ1-1; TRBD1 is a possible D gene (6 bases). The CDR3 is 15 amino acids. Germline lookup yields CDR1 WSHSY and CDR2 SAAADI. The V end was cut by 7 bases, the J end by 4 bases, with 19 bases between. The CDR3 DNA reads as TGCGCCAGCATCCTAGGGGGGGCCGTTGGCACTGAAGCTTTCTTT. Its translation: CASILGGAVGTEAFF.

The chain carries TRBV19 and TRBJ2-3; 7 nucleotides match TRBD2. Losses at the gene ends were 2 bases for V and 4 bases for J; bases not matched to a gene: 9. Per germline, CDR1 LNHDA and CDR2 SQIVND (reference sequence). The CDR3 spans 16 residues. Here the CDR3 reads CASSILAASRADTQYF. CDR3 in DNA: TGTGCCAGTAGTATACTAGCGGCCTCCCGTGCAGATACGCAGTATTTT. Full variable domain (outside the CDR3, taken from reference TRBV19 and TRBJ2-3): DGGITQSPKYLFRKEGQNVTLSCEQNLNHDAMYWYRQDPGQGLRLIYYSQIVNDFQKGDIAEGYSVSREKKESFPLTVTSAQKNPTAFYLCASSILAASRADTQYFGPGTRLTVL.

This clone has just one count. The chain links TRBV9 to TRBJ1-2; 9 bases are shared with TRBD1. CDR1 SGDLS and CDR2 YYNGEE come from the germline V gene. Trimming took 0 bases from V and 4 from J; bases not matched to a gene: 4. The CDR3 totals 15 residues. The CDR3 nucleotides are TGTGCCAGCAGCGTAGGGGACAGGGCGGCCTATGGCTACACCTTC. Translating it yields CASSVGDRAAYGYTF. The whole variable domain, remainder taken from reference TRBV9 and TRBJ1-2, is DSGVTQTPKHLITATGQRVTLRCSPRSGDLSVYWYQQSLDQGLQFLIQYYNGEERAKGNILERFSAQQFPDLHSELNLSSLELGDSALYFCASSVGDRAAYGYTFGSGTRLTVV.

The genes are TRBV11-2 and TRBJ2-1; tentative D call: TRBD2 (6 bases). CDR1 and CDR2 from the germline V gene are SGHAT and FQNNGV. V was pared by 5 bases and J by 3 bases, with 17 bases between. This CDR3 comprises 16 residues. In DNA, the CDR3 is TGTGCCAGCAGCCCGCGCCGGGACTCAGGCTACAATGAGCAGTTCTTC. This gives the protein CASSPRRDSGYNEQFF.

The chain recombines TRBV6-6 with TRBJ1-1, with a possible D match to TRBD1 (5 bases). The CDR3 has 15 residues. Between the trimmed V and J ends, which lost 5 bases and 1 base, there was a span of 14 bases. Germline V gene lookup returns CDR1 MNHNY and CDR2 SVGAGI (reference sequence). The CDR3 DNA is TGTGCCAGCAGTGACCAGGGACGGGCGAACACTGAAGCTTTCTTT. As protein: CASSDQGRANTEAFF.

The chain joins TRBV2 to TRBJ2-7; D gene uncertain. The CDR3 consists of 14 residues. Germline V gene data show CDR1 as SNHLY and CDR2 as FYNNEI. V was cut by 3 bases and J by 4 bases, with 13 bases left in between. In DNA form, the CDR3 reads TGTGCCAGCAGTGATGACGGGCCCCCTTACGAGCAGTACTTC. It is translated as CASSDDGPPYEQYF. Using reference TRBV2 and TRBJ2-7 for the parts outside the CDR3, the full variable domain is EPEVTQTPSHQVTQMGQEVILRCVPISNHLYFYWYRQILGQKVEFLVSFYNNEISEKSEIFDDQFSVERPDGSNFTLKIRSTKLEDSAMYFCASSDDGPPYEQYFGPGTRLTVT.

The J gene is TRBJ1-1, the V gene TRBV12-5; weak D call: TRBD1 (6 bases). Germline CDR1 reads LGHNT; CDR2 reads FRNRAP. The CDR3 runs to 13 residues. With 0 bases removed from V and 6 bases from J, the gap between germline ends came to 8 bases. DNA for the CDR3: TGTGCTAGTGGTTTGGTCGGGGGCTCTGAAGCTTTCTTT. Translated, it gives CASGLVGGSEAFF.

The chain carries TRBV9 and TRBJ2-6; 7 nucleotides align to TRBD1. The CDR3 sequence is 16 residues long. Germline V gene data show CDR1 as SGDLS and CDR2 as YYNGEE. V dropped 3 bases and J dropped 0; count of bases not matched to a gene: 3. This chain's CDR3 is CASSARDSSGANVLTF. CDR3 in DNA: TGTGCCAGCAGCGCCCGGGACAGCTCTGGGGCCAACGTCCTGACTTTC.

V usage is TRBV21-1 and J usage is TRBJ2-7. TRBV21-1 has pseudogene status. The CDR3 consists of 16 residues. In DNA form, the CDR3 reads TGTGCCAGCAGCAAAGCGAGGCAGGTCCAAACCTACGAGCAGTACTTC. Residues: CASSKARQVQTYEQYF.

The rearrangement uses TRBV2 and TRBJ2-1; 10 positions match TRBD1. This CDR3 spans 15 amino acids. The V and J ends lost 8 bases and 2 bases, in that order; junction bases with no gene match: 6. Germline V lookup: CDR1 SNHLY, CDR2 FYNNEI. CDR3 sequence: CASRYGQGAYNEQFF. For the CDR3, the DNA is TGTGCCAGCCGTTATGGACAGGGGGCCTACAATGAGCAGTTCTTC.

The chain combines TRBV11-2 with TRBJ1-1, with a possible D match to TRBD1 (5 bases). Trimming took off 7 bases at V and 5 bases at J, with 14 bases between the two ends. The CDR3 has 13 amino acids. Germline CDR1 reads SGHAT; CDR2 reads FQNNGV. CDR3 coding DNA: TGTGCCAGCACCCGACAGAGGAGAACTGAAGCTTTCTTT. Its protein product is CASTRQRRTEAFF.

This chain joins TRBV2 and TRBJ2-7; tentatively, D is TRBD1 (5 bases). The CDR3 runs 13 residues. Trimming removed 7 bases at V and 2 bases at J, with 12 bases between. The V gene's germline CDR1 is SNHLY and CDR2 FYNNEI. The CDR3 DNA is TGTGCCAGCACCCCACAGGTACCCTACGAGCAGTACTTC. Translated, it gives CASTPQVPYEQYF. Based on the CDR3 plus reference TRBV2 and TRBJ2-7, the full variable domain is EPEVTQTPSHQVTQMGQEVILRCVPISNHLYFYWYRQILGQKVEFLVSFYNNEISEKSEIFDDQFSVERPDGSNFTLKIRSTKLEDSAMYFCASTPQVPYEQYFGPGTRLTVT.

The genes are TRBV5-1 and TRBJ2-5, with D perhaps TRBD1 or TRBD2 (5 bases each). The CDR3 is 14 amino acids. Germline CDR1 and CDR2: SGHRS and YFSETQ. Trimming removed 3 bases at V and 5 bases at J, with 14 bases between. This CDR3 is CASSWPGRGETQYF. The CDR3 DNA follows: TGCGCCAGCAGCTGGCCGGGGCGAGGGGAGACCCAGTACTTC.

CDR3 amino acids: CASSMGGRGRRSYEQYF. The CDR3 DNA is TGTGCCAGTAGTATGGGCGGGAGGGGGCGTCGTTCCTACGAGCAGTACTTC. The gene calls are TRBV19 and TRBJ2-7; 9 nucleotides agree with TRBD2. Looked up from germline, CDR1 is LNHDA and CDR2 is SQIVND (reference sequence). The CDR3 consists of 17 residues. V shed 3 bases, J shed 1 base, and the junction held 10 bases outside the gene matches.

This clone was counted only a few times. The identical CDR3 is also encoded by other nucleotide sequences in the sample. The rearrangement uses TRBV7-2 and TRBJ1-1; TRBD1 matches 8 bases. Germline lookup yields CDR1 SGHTA and CDR2 FQGNSA. Trimming cost V 5 bases and J 4 bases; bases outside gene matches: 6. This CDR3 has 14 residues. CDR3 residues: CASSLPTGATEAFF. CDR3 in DNA: TGTGCCAGCAGCCTTCCGACAGGGGCCACTGAAGCTTTCTTT.

The V and J genes are TRBV5-6 and TRBJ1-3; TRBD1 is a possible D gene (5 bases). Trimming left V 4 bases short and J 9 bases short, with 11 bases between. The CDR3 sequence is 12 residues long. Germline lookup yields CDR1 SGHDT and CDR2 YYEEEE. The CDR3 sequence: CASSTPGGTIYF. The CDR3 region has the DNA TGTGCCAGCAGCACCCCCGGGGGCACCATATATTTT.

This chain connects TRBV6-6 to TRBJ2-1; 9 nucleotides line up with TRBD2. J was trimmed by 9 bases and V by 2 bases; bases with no gene match: 5. Germline CDR1 and CDR2: MNHNY and SVGAGI (reference sequence). This CDR3 comprises 14 residues. CDR3 bases: TGTGCCAGCAGTTACGAGCTAGCGGGGAGTGAGCAGTTCTTC. This encodes CASSYELAGSEQFF.

A few counts support this clone. V is TRBV6-5 and J is TRBJ2-7; weak D call: TRBD1 (6 bases). Trimming took 6 bases from V and 4 from J, leaving 19 bases between them. From germline, CDR1 is MNHEY and CDR2 SVGAGI. The CDR3 has 15 amino acids. The CDR3 region is CASSPFGGPQYEQYF. CDR3 sequence (DNA): TGTGCCAGCAGCCCCTTTGGGGGCCCGCAATACGAGCAGTACTTC.

This clone was seen once. In nucleotides, the CDR3 is TGCGCCAGCAGCTTGGCCGGGGCGCGTAATTCACCCCTCCACTTT. Its translation is CASSLAGARNSPLHF. The V call is TRBV5-1, the J call TRBJ1-6; D possibly corresponds to TRBD1 (5 bases). Per the germline V gene, CDR1 is SGHRS and CDR2 is YFSETQ. This CDR3 has 15 amino acids. V lost 0 bases to trimming and J lost 6 bases, with 10 bases between them.